Below are 2 T cell receptor beta chains sequenced from a single sample in a study of cytomegalovirus exposure and HLA in healthy donors. PCR primers comprised 60 Vbeta and 13 Jbeta primers. Repertoires were generated with immunoSEQ multiplex PCR, while TCRdb's copy carries only in-frame clones and drops some. This sample has approximately 160,000 clones, with approximately 71% found just once. Sequencing used PBMCs. The source is a woman younger than 35 in good health and CMV-seropositive.

The genes are TRBV15 and TRBJ2-7; a possible D gene is TRBD1 (6 bases). CDR1 is LNHNV and CDR2 is YYDKDF in the germline V gene (reference sequence). CDR3 length equals 15 residues. V shed 1 base and J shed 5 bases, with 15 bases lying between them. The CDR3 nucleotides are TGTGCCACCAGCAGAGGAGGGGGTTGGGCAAACGAGCAGTACTTC. Amino acid sequence: CATSRGGGWANEQYF.

Of note for this clone: The germline gene is not matched at one end of the junction; a read error may be the cause. V is TRBV6-5 and J is TRBJ1-5; a weak D match, TRBD1 (5 bases). This CDR3 is built from 14 residues. Germline-derived CDR1 and CDR2 are MNHEY and SVGAGI. CDR3 loop: CASSPGGKGQPQHF. Written as DNA, the CDR3 is TGTGCCAGCAGCCCCGGGGGGAAGGGTCAGCCTCAGCATTTT.